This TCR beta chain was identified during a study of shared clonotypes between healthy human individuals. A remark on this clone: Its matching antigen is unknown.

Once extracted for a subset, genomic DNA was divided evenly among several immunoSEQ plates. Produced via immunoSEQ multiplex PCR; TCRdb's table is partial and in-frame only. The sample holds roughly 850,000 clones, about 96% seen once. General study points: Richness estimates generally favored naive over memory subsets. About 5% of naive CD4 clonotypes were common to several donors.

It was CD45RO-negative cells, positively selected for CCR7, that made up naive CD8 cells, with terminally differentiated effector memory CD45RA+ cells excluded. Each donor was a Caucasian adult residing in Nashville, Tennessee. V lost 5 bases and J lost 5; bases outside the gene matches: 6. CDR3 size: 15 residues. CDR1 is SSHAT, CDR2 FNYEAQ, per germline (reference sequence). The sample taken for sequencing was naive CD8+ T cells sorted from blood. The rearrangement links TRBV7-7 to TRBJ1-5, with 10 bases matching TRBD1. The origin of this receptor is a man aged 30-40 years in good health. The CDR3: CASSRDRGCDQPQHF. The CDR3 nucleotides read TGTGCCAGCAGCCGGGACAGGGGTTGTGATCAGCCCCAGCATTTT.